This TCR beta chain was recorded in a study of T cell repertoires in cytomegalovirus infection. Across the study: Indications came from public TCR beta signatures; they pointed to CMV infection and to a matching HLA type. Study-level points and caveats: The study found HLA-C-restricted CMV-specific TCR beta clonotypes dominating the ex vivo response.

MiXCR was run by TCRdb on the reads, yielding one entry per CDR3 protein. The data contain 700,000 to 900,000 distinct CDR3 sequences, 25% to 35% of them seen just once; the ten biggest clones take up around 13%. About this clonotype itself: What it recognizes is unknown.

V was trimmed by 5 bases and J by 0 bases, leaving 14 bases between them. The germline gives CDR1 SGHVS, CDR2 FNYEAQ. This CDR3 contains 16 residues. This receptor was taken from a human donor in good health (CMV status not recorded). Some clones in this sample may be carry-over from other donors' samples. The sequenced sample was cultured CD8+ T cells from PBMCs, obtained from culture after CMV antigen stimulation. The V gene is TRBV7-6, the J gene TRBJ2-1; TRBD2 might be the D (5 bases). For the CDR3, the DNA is TGTGCCAGCAGCCCGACATTGGGGAGCTCCTACAATGAGCAGTTCTTC. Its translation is CASSPTLGSSYNEQFF.